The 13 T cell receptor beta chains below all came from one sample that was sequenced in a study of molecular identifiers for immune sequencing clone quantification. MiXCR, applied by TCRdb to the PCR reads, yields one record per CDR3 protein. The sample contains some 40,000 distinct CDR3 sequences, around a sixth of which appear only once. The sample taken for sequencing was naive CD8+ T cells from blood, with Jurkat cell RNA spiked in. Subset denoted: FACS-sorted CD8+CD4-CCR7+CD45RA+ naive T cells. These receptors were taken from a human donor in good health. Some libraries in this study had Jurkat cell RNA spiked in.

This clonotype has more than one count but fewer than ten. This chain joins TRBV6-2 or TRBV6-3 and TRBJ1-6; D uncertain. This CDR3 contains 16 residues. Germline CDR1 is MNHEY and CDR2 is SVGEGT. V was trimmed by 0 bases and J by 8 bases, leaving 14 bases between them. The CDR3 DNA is TGTGCCAGCAGTTACTCGACGGCAGAAGGTTATTCACCCCTCCACTTT. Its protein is CASSYSTAEGYSPLHF.

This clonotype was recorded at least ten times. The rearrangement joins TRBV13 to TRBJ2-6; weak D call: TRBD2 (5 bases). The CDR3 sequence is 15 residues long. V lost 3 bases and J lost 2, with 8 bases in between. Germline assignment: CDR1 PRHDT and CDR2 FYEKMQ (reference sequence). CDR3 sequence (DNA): TGTGCCAGCAGCTTGAGGGCGCCTGGGGCCAACGTCCTGACTTTC. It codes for CASSLRAPGANVLTF.

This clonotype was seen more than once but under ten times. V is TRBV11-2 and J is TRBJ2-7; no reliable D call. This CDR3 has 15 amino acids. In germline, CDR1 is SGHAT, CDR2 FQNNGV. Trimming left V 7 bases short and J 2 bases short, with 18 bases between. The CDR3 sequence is CASTPPTQQAYEQYF. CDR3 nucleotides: TGTGCCAGCACCCCCCCGACCCAGCAGGCCTACGAGCAGTACTTC.

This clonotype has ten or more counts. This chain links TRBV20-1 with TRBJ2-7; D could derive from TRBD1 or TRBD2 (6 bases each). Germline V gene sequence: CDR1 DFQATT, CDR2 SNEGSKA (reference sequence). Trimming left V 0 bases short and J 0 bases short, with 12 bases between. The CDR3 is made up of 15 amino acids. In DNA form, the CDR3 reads TGCAGTGCTAGAGATAGGCGGGACATCTCCTACGAGCAGTACTTC. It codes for CSARDRRDISYEQYF.

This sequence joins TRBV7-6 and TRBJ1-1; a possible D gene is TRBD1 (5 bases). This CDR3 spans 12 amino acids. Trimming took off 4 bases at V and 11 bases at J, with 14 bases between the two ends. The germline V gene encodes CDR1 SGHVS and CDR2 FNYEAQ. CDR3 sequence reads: CASSSPLGEAFF. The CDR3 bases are TGTGCCAGCAGCTCCCCGTTGGGGGAGGCTTTCTTT.

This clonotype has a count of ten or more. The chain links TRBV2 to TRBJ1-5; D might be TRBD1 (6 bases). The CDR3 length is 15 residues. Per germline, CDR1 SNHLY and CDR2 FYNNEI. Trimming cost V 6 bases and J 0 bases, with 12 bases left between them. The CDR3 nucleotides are TGTGCCAGCAGACGGACAGATTATAGCAATCAGCCCCAGCATTTT. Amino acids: CASRRTDYSNQPQHF.

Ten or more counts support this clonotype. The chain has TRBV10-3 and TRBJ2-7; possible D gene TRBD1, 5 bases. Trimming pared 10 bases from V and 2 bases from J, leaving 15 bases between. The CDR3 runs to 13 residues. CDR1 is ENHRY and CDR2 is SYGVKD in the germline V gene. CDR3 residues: CARRQIVTYEQYF. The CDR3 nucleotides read TGTGCCAGGCGACAGATAGTGACCTACGAGCAGTACTTC.

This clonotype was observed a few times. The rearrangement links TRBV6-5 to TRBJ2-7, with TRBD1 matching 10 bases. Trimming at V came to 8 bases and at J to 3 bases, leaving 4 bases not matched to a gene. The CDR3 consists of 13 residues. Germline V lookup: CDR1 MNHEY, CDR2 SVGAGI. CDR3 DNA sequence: TGTGCCAGCCGGACAGGGGGTGGCTACGAGCAGTACTTC. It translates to CASRTGGGYEQYF.

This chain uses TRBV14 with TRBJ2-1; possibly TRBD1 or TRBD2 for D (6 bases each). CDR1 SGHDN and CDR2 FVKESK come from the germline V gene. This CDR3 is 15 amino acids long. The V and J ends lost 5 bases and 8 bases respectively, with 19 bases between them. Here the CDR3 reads CASSNVGGIGDEQFF. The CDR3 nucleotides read TGTGCCAGCAGCAACGTAGGGGGGATTGGGGATGAGCAGTTCTTC.

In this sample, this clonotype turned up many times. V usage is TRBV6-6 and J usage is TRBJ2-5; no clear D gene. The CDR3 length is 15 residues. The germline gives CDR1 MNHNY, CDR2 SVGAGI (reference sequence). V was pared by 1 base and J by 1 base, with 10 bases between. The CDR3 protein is CASSYYSVPQETQYF. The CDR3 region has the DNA TGTGCCAGCAGTTACTACTCCGTACCCCAAGAGACCCAGTACTTC.

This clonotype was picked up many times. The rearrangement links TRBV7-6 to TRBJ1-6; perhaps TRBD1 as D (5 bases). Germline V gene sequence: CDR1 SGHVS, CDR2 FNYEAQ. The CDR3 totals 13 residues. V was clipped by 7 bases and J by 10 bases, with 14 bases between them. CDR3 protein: CASTDDSYSPLHF. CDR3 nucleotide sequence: TGTGCCAGCACTGATGACAGCTACTCACCCCTCCACTTT.

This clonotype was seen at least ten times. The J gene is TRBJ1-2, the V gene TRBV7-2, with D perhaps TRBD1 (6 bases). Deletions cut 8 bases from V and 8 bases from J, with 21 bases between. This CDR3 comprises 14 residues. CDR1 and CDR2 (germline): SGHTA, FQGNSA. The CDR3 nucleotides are TGTGCCAGCTTCTGGGGAGGGGGGAACAGGGGCTACACCTTC. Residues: CASFWGGGNRGYTF.

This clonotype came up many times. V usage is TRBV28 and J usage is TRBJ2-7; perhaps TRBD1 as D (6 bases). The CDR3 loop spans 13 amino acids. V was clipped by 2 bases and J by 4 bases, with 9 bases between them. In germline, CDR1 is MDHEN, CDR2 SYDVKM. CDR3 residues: CASSLGTLYEQYF. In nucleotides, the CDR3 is TGTGCCAGCAGTTTAGGGACACTATACGAGCAGTACTTC.